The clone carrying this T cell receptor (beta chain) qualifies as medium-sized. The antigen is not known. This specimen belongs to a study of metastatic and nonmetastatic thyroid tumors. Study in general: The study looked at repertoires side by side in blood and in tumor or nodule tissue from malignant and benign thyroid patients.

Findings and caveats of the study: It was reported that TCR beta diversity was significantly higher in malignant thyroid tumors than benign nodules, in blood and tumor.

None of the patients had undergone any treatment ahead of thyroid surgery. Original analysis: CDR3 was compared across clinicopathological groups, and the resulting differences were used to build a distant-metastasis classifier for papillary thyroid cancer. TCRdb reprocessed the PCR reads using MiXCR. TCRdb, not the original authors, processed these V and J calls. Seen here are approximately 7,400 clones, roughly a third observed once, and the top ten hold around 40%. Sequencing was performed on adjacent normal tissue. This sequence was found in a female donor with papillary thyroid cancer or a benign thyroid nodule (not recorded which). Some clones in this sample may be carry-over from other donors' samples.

The CDR3 DNA follows: TGCGCCAGCAGCTCGGGGTACACCGGGGAGCTGTTTTTT. Translation: CASSSGYTGELFF. The chain uses TRBV5-1 and TRBJ2-2; the D gene is possibly TRBD2 (5 bases). Trimming shortened V by 3 bases and J by 3 bases, and 6 bases separated the two germline ends. CDR1 SGHRS and CDR2 YFSETQ come from the germline V gene. This CDR3 comprises 13 residues. Filled out from reference TRBV5-1 and TRBJ2-2, the complete variable domain reads KAGVTQTPRYLIKTRGQQVTLSCSPISGHRSVSWYQQTPGQGLQFLFEYFSETQRNKGNFPGRFSGRQFSNSRSEMNVSTLELGDSALYLCASSSGYTGELFFGEGSRLTVL.